Sequencing of this TCR beta chain was carried out in a study of CD8 T cells in Susac syndrome. V was clipped by 4 bases and J by 4 bases; unmatched bases: 8. CDR3 length equals 16 residues. Per germline, CDR1 MDHEN and CDR2 SYDVKM. Reverse transcription used about 0.45 to 1 ug RNA and random hexamers. Amplification of TCR beta CDR3 was carried out by immunoSEQ multiplex PCR, which covered 54 Vbeta and 13 Jbeta segments. One entry per CDR3 protein, called by TCRdb with MiXCR from the immunoSEQ multiplex PCR reads. The data show about 57,000 distinct CDR3 sequences, 93% seen once. The source material was CD8+ T cells from PBMCs. The chain joins TRBV28 to TRBJ2-5; the match to TRBD1 covers 11 bases. This TCR derives from a human donor with multiple sclerosis. Written as DNA, the CDR3 is TGTGCCAGCAGTTCCGGACAGGGGGCTTATGCAGAGACCCAGTACTTC. Its protein product is CASSSGQGAYAETQYF. Drawing the rest from reference TRBV28 and TRBJ2-5, the complete variable domain is DVKVTQSSRYLVKRTGEKVFLECVQDMDHENMFWYRQDPGLGLRLIYFSYDVKMKEKGDIPEGYSVSREKKERFSLILESASTNQTSMYLCASSSGQGAYAETQYFGPGTRLLVL.